Listed here is a single TCR beta chain. Its target is unknown. This sample is part of a study of cytomegalovirus exposure and HLA in healthy donors. Primers: 60 Vbeta forward and 13 Jbeta reverse. Original methodology: In a later analysis, roughly 10 million of some 80 million unique beta chains occurred in at least two donors. The assay was immunoSEQ multiplex PCR, and TCRdb's table has in-frame clones only and misses some. Clone size and the V and J calls come from that table; the DNA yielded D and trimming. This sample contains about 200,000 clones. Notes on the study in general: Reportedly, a later analysis found an Asian-associated ancestry cluster had fewer N-insertions than the roughly 700-donor mean. It was only CMV serostatus that was available as immune exposure information. Clonal expansion, a later analysis showed, was greater in HLA-associated TCR beta chains than in equally common others.

The V gene lost 2 bases and the J gene lost 0 bases, with 8 bases spanning the gap. The CDR3 totals 15 residues. Germline values: CDR1 MNHNS, CDR2 SASEGT. The chain is built from TRBV6-1 and TRBJ1-3; no firm D call. Sequencing was done on a sample of PBMCs. The origin of this receptor is a man under 40 in good health and CMV-seronegative. The chain's CDR3 is CASSEQTLSGNTIYF. For the CDR3, the DNA is TGTGCCAGCAGTGAACAGACACTCTCTGGAAACACCATATATTTT.